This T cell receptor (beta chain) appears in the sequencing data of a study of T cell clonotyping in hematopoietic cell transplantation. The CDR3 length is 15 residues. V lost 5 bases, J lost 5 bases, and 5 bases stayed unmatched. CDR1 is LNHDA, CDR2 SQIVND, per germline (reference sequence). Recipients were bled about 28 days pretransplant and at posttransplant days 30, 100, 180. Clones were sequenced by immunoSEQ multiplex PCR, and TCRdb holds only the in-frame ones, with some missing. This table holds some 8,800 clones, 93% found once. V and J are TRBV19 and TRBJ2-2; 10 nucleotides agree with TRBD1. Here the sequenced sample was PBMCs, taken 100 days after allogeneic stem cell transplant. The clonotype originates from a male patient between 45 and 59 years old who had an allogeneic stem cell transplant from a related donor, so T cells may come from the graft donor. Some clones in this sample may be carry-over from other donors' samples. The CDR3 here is CASSSPGQGTGELFF. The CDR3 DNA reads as TGTGCCAGTAGTTCTCCGGGACAGGGGACCGGGGAGCTGTTTTTT.